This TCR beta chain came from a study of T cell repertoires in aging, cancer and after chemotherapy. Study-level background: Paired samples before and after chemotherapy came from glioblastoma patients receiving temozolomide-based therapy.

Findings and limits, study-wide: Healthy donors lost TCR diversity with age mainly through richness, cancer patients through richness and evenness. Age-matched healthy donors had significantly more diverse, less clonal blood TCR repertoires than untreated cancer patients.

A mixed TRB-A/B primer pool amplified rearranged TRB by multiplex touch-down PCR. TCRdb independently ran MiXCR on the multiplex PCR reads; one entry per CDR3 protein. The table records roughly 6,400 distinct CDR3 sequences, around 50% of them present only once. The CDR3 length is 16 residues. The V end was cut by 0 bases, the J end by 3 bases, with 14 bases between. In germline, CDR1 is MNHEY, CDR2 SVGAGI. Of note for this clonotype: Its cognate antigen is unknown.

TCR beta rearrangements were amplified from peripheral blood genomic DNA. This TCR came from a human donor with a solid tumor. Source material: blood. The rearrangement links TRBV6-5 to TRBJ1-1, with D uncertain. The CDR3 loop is CASSYSVLRRYTEAFF. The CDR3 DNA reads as TGTGCCAGCAGTTACTCTGTCTTACGGAGATACACTGAAGCTTTCTTT.